This entry lists 3 T cell receptor beta chains sequenced from one sample in a study of blood T cell repertoires in COVID-19 (dated by TCRdb to 2020 to 2022). Library construction relied on the immunoSEQ multiplex PCR assay. TCRdb took over this immuneACCESS table, retaining in-frame rearrangements with V and J assigned. Such tables are incomplete; in checked studies, under half of the missing clones stem from an unresolved V gene, and the remainder is unexplained. This sample is represented by about 210,000 clones; 87% of them were singletons. The top ten hold 7.2% of the sample. The sample comprised PBMCs or T cells enriched from blood (not recorded which). The receptors were sampled from a man aged 30-40 years in a cohort exposed to, infected with or recovered from COVID-19 (not recorded which).

This chain uses TRBV7-3 with TRBJ2-1; unclear D gene. Trimming removed 1 base at V and 4 bases at J, with 14 bases between. This CDR3 spans 16 amino acids. CDR1 and CDR2 from the germline V gene are SGHTA and FQGTGA. CDR3 amino acids: CASSLNRDSRYNEQFF. CDR3 DNA sequence: TGTGCCAGCAGCTTAAATCGCGATAGTCGTTACAATGAGCAGTTCTTC.

The J gene is TRBJ2-1, the V gene TRBV9; D is unclear. CDR1 SGDLS and CDR2 YYNGEE come from the germline V gene. V lost 1 base and J 0 bases, leaving 8 bases between the germline ends. The CDR3 is 15 amino acids. CDR3 sequence: CASSVQDSSYNEQFF. The CDR3 coding sequence is TGTGCCAGCAGCGTACAAGATAGCTCCTACAATGAGCAGTTCTTC.

The chain is built from TRBV5-6 and TRBJ2-1; 7 nucleotides line up with TRBD1. The trim removed 6 bases at V and 3 bases at J, leaving 9 bases unmatched. Germline lookup yields CDR1 SGHDT and CDR2 YYEEEE. The CDR3 consists of 15 residues. The CDR3 sequence is CASTPGTAIYNEQFF. The CDR3 nucleotides read TGTGCCAGCACCCCCGGGACAGCTATCTACAATGAGCAGTTCTTC.